This T cell receptor beta chain stems from a study of CD8 T cells in Susac syndrome. The CDR3 length is 17 residues. The V gene end was trimmed by 5 bases and the J gene end by 8 bases; junction bases not matched to a gene: 10. Germline V gives CDR1 SGHVS, CDR2 FQNEAQ. From blood CD8+ and CD4+ T cells, the TCR beta chain was sequenced. Treatment-naive patients with stable or active relapsing-remitting disease served as multiple sclerosis controls. The CD8+ and CD4+ T cells were negatively isolated, with the TEMRA cells enriched by FACS. Roughly 0.5 to 1 ug RNA was reverse transcribed with random hexamers. Across 54 Vbeta and 13 Jbeta, TCR beta CDR3 was amplified with immunoSEQ multiplex PCR. TCRdb passed the immunoSEQ multiplex PCR reads through MiXCR, listing each CDR3 protein once. The data show hundreds of thousands of distinct CDR3 sequences, approximately 92% seen once. This clonotype appeared once.

V gene TRBV7-8 combines with J gene TRBJ2-1; TRBD2 matches 15 bases. The sample was CD4+ T cells from PBMCs. The TCR comes from a human donor with multiple sclerosis. In nucleotides, the CDR3 is TGTGCCAGCAGCAGGACTAGCGGGGGGGCTAAGGTGTATGAGCAGTTCTTC. It encodes CASSRTSGGAKVYEQFF.